The following is a T cell receptor (beta chain) sequence with its context. Its antigen remains unidentified. These data belong to a study of Graves' ophthalmopathy and Graves' hyperthyroidism. Pregnant or lactating patients and those with other autoimmune diseases or uncontrolled infections were excluded. The CDR3 has 17 residues. Germline V gene lookup returns CDR1 KGHDR and CDR2 SFDVKD. V lost 4 bases to trimming and J lost 2 bases; unmatched junction nucleotides: 7. Study findings and constraints: Most thyroid-expanded clonotypes exceeding 0.001 frequency were also found in blood. A 13-signature model separated ophthalmopathy from stable hyperthyroidism, reaching approximately 88% sensitivity and around 83% specificity cross-validated.

Amplifying from RNA transcripts, the study obtained TCR beta CDR3 regions. HTBI primers were employed in first-round RT-PCR, then a second-round multiplex PCR followed. A single record per CDR3 protein comes from TCRdb applying MiXCR to the multiplex PCR reads. There are approximately 160,000 distinct CDR3 sequences in the sample; approximately 40% occur only once, and roughly 8.9% lies in the top ten. The chain links TRBV24-1 to TRBJ2-5; 12 bases are shared with TRBD2. The sequencing sample was made of peripheral blood. The receptor was derived from a man in his thirties or forties with Graves' ophthalmopathy. CDR3 protein: CATSDRTSGIGQETQYF. In DNA form, the CDR3 reads TGTGCCACCAGTGACCGGACTAGCGGGATAGGGCAAGAGACCCAGTACTTC.